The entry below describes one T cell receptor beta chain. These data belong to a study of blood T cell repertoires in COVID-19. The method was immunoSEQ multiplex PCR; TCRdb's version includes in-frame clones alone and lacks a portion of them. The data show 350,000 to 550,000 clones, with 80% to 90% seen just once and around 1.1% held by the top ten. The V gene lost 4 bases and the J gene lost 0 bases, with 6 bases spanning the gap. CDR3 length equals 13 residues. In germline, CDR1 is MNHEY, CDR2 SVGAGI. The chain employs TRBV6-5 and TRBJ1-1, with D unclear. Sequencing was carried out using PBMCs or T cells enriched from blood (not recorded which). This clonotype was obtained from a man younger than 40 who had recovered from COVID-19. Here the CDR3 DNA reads TGTGCCAGCAGTTCCCTTATGAACACTGAAGCTTTCTTT. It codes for CASSSLMNTEAFF.